Following are 18 T cell receptor beta chains from one sample sequenced in a study of blood T cell repertoires in COVID-19. Sequencing used immunoSEQ multiplex PCR; TCRdb keeps in-frame clones, though not all of them. The table has roughly 260,000 clones, roughly nine tenths seen once; the top ten hold over 7.5%. Sequencing used peripheral blood. The source is a man between 40 and 49 years old who had recovered from COVID-19.

The chain combines TRBV6-6 with TRBJ2-5; the D gene is possibly TRBD1 (5 bases). The CDR3 contains 13 residues. V lost 7 bases, J lost 5 bases, and 14 bases lay in between. The V gene's germline CDR1 is MNHNY and CDR2 SVGAGI (reference sequence). CDR3 nucleotides: TGTGCCAGCACGTGGCAGGGCCGGGAGACCCAGTACTTC. It specifies CASTWQGRETQYF.

V is TRBV12-5 and J is TRBJ1-2; TRBD1 is a possible D gene (5 bases). V was pared by 0 bases and J by 8 bases, with 13 bases between. The CDR3 sequence is 14 residues long. CDR1 LGHNT and CDR2 FRNRAP come from the germline V gene. CDR3 sequence: CASGLVKGDLGYTF. The CDR3 bases are TGTGCTAGTGGTTTGGTAAAAGGGGATTTAGGCTACACCTTC.

The V call is TRBV9, the J call TRBJ1-1; D is perhaps TRBD1 (6 bases). Trimming cost V 0 bases and J 5 bases, with 17 bases left between them. Germline-derived CDR1 and CDR2 are SGDLS and YYNGEE. The CDR3 is 16 amino acids. The CDR3 is CASSVGGIGGRTEAFF. Here the CDR3 DNA reads TGTGCCAGCAGCGTAGGAGGGATCGGGGGGCGGACTGAAGCTTTCTTT.

The CDR3 loop is CASSQEAGGASGRLGTQYF. As DNA, the CDR3 is TGCGCCAGCAGCCAAGAAGCAGGGGGGGCTAGCGGGAGGTTGGGTACGCAGTATTTT. The chain uses TRBV4-3 and TRBJ2-3, with 11 bases lining up with TRBD2. Per the germline V gene, CDR1 is LGHNA and CDR2 is YSLEER. This CDR3 has 19 residues. V was clipped by 0 bases and J by 8 bases; unmatched bases: 16.

V gene TRBV19 combines with J gene TRBJ1-2; TRBD1 aligns across 10 bases. CDR1 is LNHDA and CDR2 is SQIVND in the germline V gene (reference sequence). The CDR3 length is 15 residues. V shed 4 bases and J 2 bases; nucleotides not matched to a gene: 4. The CDR3 loop reads CASSKEGQGNYGYTF. In nucleotides, the CDR3 is TGTGCCAGTAGTAAGGAGGGACAGGGGAACTATGGCTACACCTTC.

This chain connects TRBV28 to TRBJ2-7; TRBD1 agrees at 7 bases. The trim removed 5 bases at V and 7 bases at J, leaving 11 bases unmatched. CDR3 length: 14 residues. Germline V gene lookup returns CDR1 MDHEN and CDR2 SYDVKM. CDR3 amino acids: CASSPPGQPGEQYF. In DNA form, the CDR3 reads TGTGCCAGCAGTCCCCCGGGACAGCCCGGGGAGCAGTACTTC.

This rearrangement joins TRBV3-1 (or the pseudogene TRBV3-2) to TRBJ2-1, with D perhaps TRBD1 (5 bases). The V end was cut by 1 base, the J end by 5 bases, with 12 bases between. Per the germline V gene, CDR1 is LGHDT and CDR2 is YNNKEL (reference sequence). The CDR3 consists of 15 residues. The CDR3 nucleotides read TGTGCCAGCAGCCAAGGAGTTAGGGGCCACAATGAGCAGTTCTTC. It codes for CASSQGVRGHNEQFF.

The chain links TRBV4-1 to TRBJ2-2, with 8 bases that match TRBD2. Germline V lookup: CDR1 MGHRA, CDR2 YSYEKL. The V gene end was trimmed by 1 base and the J gene end by 5 bases; junction bases not matched to a gene: 9. The CDR3 runs 17 residues. CDR3 protein: CASSQVKRLASTGELFF. The CDR3, as DNA: TGCGCCAGCAGCCAAGTTAAAAGACTAGCGAGTACCGGGGAGCTGTTTTTT.

The gene calls are TRBV11-2 and TRBJ2-7; perhaps TRBD2 as D (6 bases). Germline V gene sequence: CDR1 SGHAT, CDR2 FQNNGV. The CDR3 loop spans 13 amino acids. The V end was cut by 7 bases, the J end by 7 bases, with 17 bases between. DNA of the CDR3: TGTGCCAGCACCGGCCGGGAGCGAGGGGAGCAGTACTTC. Encoded protein: CASTGRERGEQYF.

The V gene is TRBV12-3 or TRBV12-4, the J gene TRBJ1-2; possibly TRBD1 for D (6 bases). The CDR3 is 13 residues long. Trimming cost V 6 bases and J 1 base, with 9 bases left between them. DNA for the CDR3: TGTGCCAGCAGGCCGGACAGTAACTATGGCTACACCTTC. Its translation: CASRPDSNYGYTF.

J is TRBJ2-2 and V is TRBV2; 8 positions agree with TRBD1. Trimming cost V 8 bases and J 4 bases; bases outside gene matches: 9. The CDR3 runs to 15 residues. CDR1 is SNHLY, CDR2 FYNNEI, per germline. CDR3 amino acids: CASGPGQGGTGELFF. As DNA, the CDR3 is TGTGCCAGCGGGCCCGGACAGGGCGGCACCGGGGAGCTGTTTTTT.

The J gene is TRBJ2-2, the V gene TRBV7-3; possibly TRBD1 for D (5 bases). CDR1 is SGHTA and CDR2 is FQGTGA in the germline V gene. The CDR3 totals 16 residues. Trimming cost V 5 bases and J 0 bases, with 13 bases left between them. In nucleotides, the CDR3 is TGTGCCAGCAGCCCTCAGGGTATTTCGAACACCGGGGAGCTGTTTTTT. This gives the protein CASSPQGISNTGELFF.

This chain uses TRBV6-5 with TRBJ2-5; 9 nucleotides line up with TRBD1. With 6 bases clipped from V and 2 bases from J, the junction kept 7 bases outside the gene matches. The germline V gene has CDR1 MNHEY and CDR2 SVGAGI. CDR3 size: 15 residues. DNA of the CDR3: TGTGCCAGCAGGTCCCGACAGGGGGGACAAGAGACCCAGTACTTC. It yields the protein CASRSRQGGQETQYF.

V and J are TRBV21-1 and TRBJ2-1; the table's D call of TRBD1 was not tested on the DNA. TRBV21-1 represents a pseudogene. The CDR3 runs 14 residues. The CDR3 DNA follows: TGTGCCAGCAGCAAAGGGGGCAGGGGGAATGAGCAGTTCTTC. As protein: CASSKGGRGNEQFF.

This clone was picked up a small number of times. The chain uses TRBV9 and TRBJ1-6; D is ambiguous. Germline CDR1 SGDLS, CDR2 YYNGEE. Trimming pared 0 bases from V and 10 bases from J, leaving 8 bases between. The CDR3 contains 13 residues. CDR3 amino acids: CASSVGVLSPLHF. The CDR3 bases are TGTGCCAGCAGCGTAGGCGTATTATCACCCCTCCACTTT.

This clone was observed a single time. The chain carries TRBV19 and TRBJ1-5; D perhaps matches TRBD1 (6 bases). Deletions cut 6 bases from V and 2 bases from J, with 11 bases between. CDR3 length: 14 residues. The germline CDR1 and CDR2 sequences are LNHDA and SQIVND (reference sequence). CDR3 protein: CASRRNRGNQPQHF. The CDR3 DNA sequence: TGTGCCAGTAGGAGAAACAGGGGCAATCAGCCCCAGCATTTT.

V gene TRBV4-3 combines with J gene TRBJ1-2, with D possibly being TRBD1 (5 bases). This CDR3 is built from 15 residues. Trimming took off 0 bases at V and 4 bases at J, with 12 bases between the two ends. The germline V gene encodes CDR1 LGHNA and CDR2 YSLEER. CDR3 residues: CASSQDPQTVYGYTF. The DNA for the CDR3 is TGCGCCAGCAGCCAAGATCCCCAGACAGTCTATGGCTACACCTTC.

This chain joins TRBV6-2 or TRBV6-3 and TRBJ1-5, with 9 positions matching TRBD1. The CDR3 is 17 residues long. Germline V CDR1 and CDR2: MNHEY, SVGEGT. V shed 6 bases and J 0 bases; nucleotides not matched to a gene: 9. The CDR3, as DNA: TGTGCCAGCAGCGCAGCGGGACAGGGCCCTAGCAATCAGCCCCAGCATTTT. As protein: CASSAAGQGPSNQPQHF.